The entry below describes one T cell receptor beta chain. Its antigen is not identified. The V gene end was trimmed by 4 bases and the J gene end by 5 bases; junction bases not matched to a gene: 7. This CDR3 is 14 amino acids long. CDR1 and CDR2 (germline): SEHNR, FQNEAQ (reference sequence). This sample is drawn from a study of tumor-infiltrating lymphocytes in primary liver carcinoma. Overall study context: Staging placed the tumors at T1-T3 N0M0, and they measured about 4 to 10 cm across. Study results and caveats: Detection in all five tumor regions applied to only about 7.5-24% of top clones.

The input was 450 to 500 ng total RNA; TCR beta cDNA was made from it with a constant-region primer. For TCR beta, libraries were produced by three nested multiplex PCR rounds using slightly modified ARM-PCR. It was with TRBV1-TRBV30 forward primers and a C-beta reverse primer that the first two PCR rounds were run, at roughly 9 cycles each. MiXCR, applied by TCRdb to the multiplex PCR reads, yields one record per CDR3 protein. The sample lists about 97,000 distinct CDR3 sequences, approximately 70% seen once, with roughly 12% in the top ten. For each extraction, RNA and DNA were obtained together from around 20-30 mg of unsorted bulk tissue.

V and J are TRBV7-9 and TRBJ2-5, with 7 positions matching TRBD1. The sequence was obtained from a woman aged 60-75 years with primary liver carcinoma and hepatitis B virus infection. The specimen was liver tumor tissue from sampling region 2. Indicated subset: tumor region T2, inferior pole. CDR3 in DNA: TGTGCCAGCAGCTCAGAAGGGGGCTATGAGACCCAGTACTTC. Residues: CASSSEGGYETQYF.